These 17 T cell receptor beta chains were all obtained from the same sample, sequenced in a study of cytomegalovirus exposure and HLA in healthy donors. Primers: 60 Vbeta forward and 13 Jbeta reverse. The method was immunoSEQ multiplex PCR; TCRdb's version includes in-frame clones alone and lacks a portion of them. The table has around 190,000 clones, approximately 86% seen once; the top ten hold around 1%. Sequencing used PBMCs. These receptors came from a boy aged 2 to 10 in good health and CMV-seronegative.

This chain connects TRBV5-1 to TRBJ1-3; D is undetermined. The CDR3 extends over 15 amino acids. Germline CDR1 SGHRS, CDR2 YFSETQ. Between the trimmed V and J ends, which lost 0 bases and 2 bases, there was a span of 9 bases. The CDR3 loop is CASSLGAGPGNTIYF. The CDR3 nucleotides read TGCGCCAGCAGCTTGGGGGCAGGTCCTGGAAACACCATATATTTT.

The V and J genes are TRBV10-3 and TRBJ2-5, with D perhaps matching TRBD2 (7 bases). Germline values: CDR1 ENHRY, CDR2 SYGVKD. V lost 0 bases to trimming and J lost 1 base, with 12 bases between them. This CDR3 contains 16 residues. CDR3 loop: CAISESEGGLQETQYF. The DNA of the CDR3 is TGTGCCATCAGTGAGTCTGAGGGGGGGCTCCAAGAGACCCAGTACTTC.

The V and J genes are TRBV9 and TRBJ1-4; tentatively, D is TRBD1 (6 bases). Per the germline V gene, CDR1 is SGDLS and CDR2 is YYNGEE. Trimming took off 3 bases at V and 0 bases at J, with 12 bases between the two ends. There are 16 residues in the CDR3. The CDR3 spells CASSGGTGPTNEKLFF. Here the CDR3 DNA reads TGTGCCAGCAGCGGAGGAACAGGGCCAACTAATGAAAAACTGTTTTTT.

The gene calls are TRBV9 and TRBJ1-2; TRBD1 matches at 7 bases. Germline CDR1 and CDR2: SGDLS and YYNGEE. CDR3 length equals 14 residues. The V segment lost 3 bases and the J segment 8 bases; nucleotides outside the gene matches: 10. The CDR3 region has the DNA TGTGCCAGCAGCGCGACCCTACAGGGGAACGGCTACACCTTC. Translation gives CASSATLQGNGYTF.

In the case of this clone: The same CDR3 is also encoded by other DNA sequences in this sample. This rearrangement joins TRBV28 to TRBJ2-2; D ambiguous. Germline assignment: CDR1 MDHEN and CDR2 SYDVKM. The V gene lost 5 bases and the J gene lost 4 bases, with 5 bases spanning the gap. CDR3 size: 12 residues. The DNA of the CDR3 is TGTGCCAGCAGTCTCCCCACCGGGGAGCTGTTTTTT. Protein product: CASSLPTGELFF.

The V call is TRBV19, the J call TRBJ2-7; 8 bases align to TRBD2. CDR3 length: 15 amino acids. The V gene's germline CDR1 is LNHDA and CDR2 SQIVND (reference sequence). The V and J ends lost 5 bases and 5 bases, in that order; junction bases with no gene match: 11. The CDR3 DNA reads TGTGCCAGTAGTCCCTTGGGACTAGACTTCCACGAGCAGTACTTC. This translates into CASSPLGLDFHEQYF.

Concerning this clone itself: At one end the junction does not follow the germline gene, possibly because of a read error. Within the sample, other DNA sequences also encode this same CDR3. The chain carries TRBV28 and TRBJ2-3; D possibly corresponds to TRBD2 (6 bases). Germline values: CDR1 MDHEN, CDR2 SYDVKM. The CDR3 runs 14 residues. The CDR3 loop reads CASSPGGYPDTQYF. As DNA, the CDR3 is TGTGCCAGCAGTCCTGGGGGGTACCCAGATACGCAGTACTTT.

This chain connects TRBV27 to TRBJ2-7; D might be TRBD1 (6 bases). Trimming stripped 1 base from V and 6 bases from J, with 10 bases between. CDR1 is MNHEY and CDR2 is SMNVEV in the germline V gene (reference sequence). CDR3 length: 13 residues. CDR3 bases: TGTGCCAGCAGTTTATACAGGGAAGGCGAGCAGTACTTC. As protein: CASSLYREGEQYF.

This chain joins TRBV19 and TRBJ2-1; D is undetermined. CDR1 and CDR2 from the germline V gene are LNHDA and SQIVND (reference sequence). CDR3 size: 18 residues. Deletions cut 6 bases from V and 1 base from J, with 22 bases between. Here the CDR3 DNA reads TGTGCCAGTAGGGCCCCTCGGATATTTGGAGCGTCCTACAATGAGCAGTTCTTC. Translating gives CASRAPRIFGASYNEQFF.

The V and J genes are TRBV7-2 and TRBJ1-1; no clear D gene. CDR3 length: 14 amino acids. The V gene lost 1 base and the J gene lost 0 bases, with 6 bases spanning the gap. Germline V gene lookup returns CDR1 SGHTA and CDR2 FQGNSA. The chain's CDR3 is CASSLGYMNTEAFF. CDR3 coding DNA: TGTGCCAGCAGCTTAGGATACATGAACACTGAAGCTTTCTTT. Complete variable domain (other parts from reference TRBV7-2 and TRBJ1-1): GAGVSQSPSNKVTEKGKDVELRCDPISGHTALYWYRQSLGQGLEFLIYFQGNSAPDKSGLPSDRFSAERTGGSVSTLTIQRTQQEDSAVYLCASSLGYMNTEAFFGQGTRLTVV.

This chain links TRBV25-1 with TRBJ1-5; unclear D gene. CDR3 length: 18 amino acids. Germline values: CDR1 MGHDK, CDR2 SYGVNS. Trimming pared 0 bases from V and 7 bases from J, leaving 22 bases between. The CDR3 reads CASSEYGRGRRDSQPQHF. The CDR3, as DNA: TGTGCCAGCAGTGAATACGGTCGTGGGAGGAGGGATTCACAGCCCCAGCATTTT.

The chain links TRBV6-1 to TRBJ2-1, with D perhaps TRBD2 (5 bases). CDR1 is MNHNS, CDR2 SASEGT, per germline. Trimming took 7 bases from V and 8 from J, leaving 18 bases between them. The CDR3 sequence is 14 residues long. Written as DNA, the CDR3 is TGTGCCAGCACCAAAGCCAACCACGGGGATGAGCAGTTCTTC. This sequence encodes CASTKANHGDEQFF.

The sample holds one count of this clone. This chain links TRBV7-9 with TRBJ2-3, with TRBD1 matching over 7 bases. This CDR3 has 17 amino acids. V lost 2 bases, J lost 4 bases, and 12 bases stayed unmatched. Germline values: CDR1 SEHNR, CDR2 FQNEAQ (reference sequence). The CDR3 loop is CASSLYPTGVSPDTQYF. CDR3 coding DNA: TGTGCCAGCAGCTTATACCCCACAGGGGTTTCCCCAGATACGCAGTATTTT.

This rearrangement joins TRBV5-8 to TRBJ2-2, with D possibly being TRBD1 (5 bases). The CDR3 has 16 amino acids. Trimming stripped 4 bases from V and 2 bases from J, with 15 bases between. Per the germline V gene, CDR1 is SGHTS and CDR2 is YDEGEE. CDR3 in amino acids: CASSLLTATNTGELFF. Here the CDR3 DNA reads TGTGCCAGCAGCCTCCTGACAGCCACAAACACCGGGGAGCTGTTTTTT.

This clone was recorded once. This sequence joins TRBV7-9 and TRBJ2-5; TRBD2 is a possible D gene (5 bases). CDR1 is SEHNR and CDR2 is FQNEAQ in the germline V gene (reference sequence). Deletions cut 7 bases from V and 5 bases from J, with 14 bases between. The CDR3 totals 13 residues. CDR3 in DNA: TGTGCCAGCATTCCCGGGGATGGGGAGACCCAGTACTTC. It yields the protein CASIPGDGETQYF.

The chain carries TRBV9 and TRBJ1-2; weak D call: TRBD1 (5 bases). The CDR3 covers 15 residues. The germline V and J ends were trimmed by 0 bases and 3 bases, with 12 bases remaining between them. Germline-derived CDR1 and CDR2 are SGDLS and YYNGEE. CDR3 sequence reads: CASSVATGGDYGYTF. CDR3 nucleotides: TGTGCCAGCAGCGTAGCGACGGGGGGGGACTATGGCTACACCTTC.

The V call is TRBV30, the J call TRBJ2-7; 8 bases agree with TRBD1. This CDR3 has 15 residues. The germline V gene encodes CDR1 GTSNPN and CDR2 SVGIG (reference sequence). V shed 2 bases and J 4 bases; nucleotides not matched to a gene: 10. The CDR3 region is CAWSLGQGGLYEQYF. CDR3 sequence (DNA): TGTGCCTGGAGTCTTGGACAGGGAGGCTTATACGAGCAGTACTTC. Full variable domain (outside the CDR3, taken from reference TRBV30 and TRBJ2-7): SQTIHQWPATLVQPVGSPLSLECTVEGTSNPNLYWYRQAAGRGLQLLFYSVGIGQISSEVPQNLSASRPQDRQFILSSKKLLLSDSGFYLCAWSLGQGGLYEQYFGPGTRLTVT.